A selection of T cell receptor beta chains follows, all from one sample in a study of blood T cell repertoires in COVID-19. Assay: immunoSEQ multiplex PCR; the TCRdb copy retains only in-frame clones and omits some. The data hold roughly 360,000 clones, with about four fifths observed a single time. Sample: PBMCs or T cells enriched from blood (not recorded which). Receptor source: a woman in her 50s who had recovered from COVID-19. CDR3s include the opening cysteine and the closing phenylalanine or tryptophan. The order of the fields is J gene, V gene, D gene, clone size, CDR3 DNA, CDR3 protein. D genes are given only for firm matches. The size entry is marked missing in some rows and otherwise reads once, few, many or a size class.

j_gene: TRBJ2-7
v_gene: TRBV5-1
d_gene: TRBD1
abundance: NA
CDR3nt: TGCGCCAGCAGCCTACCGGGACAGGGAGCCTACGAGCAGTACTTC
CDR3aa: CASSLPGQGAYEQYF

j_gene: TRBJ1-2
v_gene: TRBV12-3/TRBV12-4
d_gene: TRBD1
abundance: NA
CDR3nt: TGTGCCAGCAGTTTTCAGGGGGCGTATGGCTACACCTTC
CDR3aa: CASSFQGAYGYTF

j_gene: TRBJ2-7
v_gene: TRBV2
d_gene: NA
abundance: NA
CDR3nt: TGTGCCAGCACCAACCCTGAGCGGAATAACTACGAGCAGTACTTC
CDR3aa: CASTNPERNNYEQYF

j_gene: TRBJ1-6
v_gene: TRBV15
d_gene: TRBD1
abundance: NA
CDR3nt: TGTGCCACCAGCAGAGAGGGACAGGGCAATTCACCCCTCCACTTT
CDR3aa: CATSREGQGNSPLHF

j_gene: TRBJ1-1
v_gene: TRBV6-5
d_gene: TRBD1
abundance: NA
CDR3nt: TGTGCCAGCATTAAGACAGGGGGCACTGAAGCTTTCTTT
CDR3aa: CASIKTGGTEAFF

j_gene: TRBJ1-2
v_gene: TRBV10-3
d_gene: TRBD1
abundance: NA
CDR3nt: TGTGCCATCAGTCAAAACCCGGGACAGGGGACTAGCTATGGCTACACCTTC
CDR3aa: CAISQNPGQGTSYGYTF

j_gene: TRBJ1-1
v_gene: TRBV11-3
d_gene: NA
abundance: few
CDR3nt: TGTGCCAGCAGTCTATACACTGAAGCTTTCTTT
CDR3aa: CASSLYTEAFF

j_gene: TRBJ2-5
v_gene: TRBV7-9
d_gene: TRBD1
abundance: once
CDR3nt: TGTGCCAGCAGCCGGCGACAGGGTCAGGAGACCCAGTACTTC
CDR3aa: CASSRRQGQETQYF

j_gene: TRBJ2-1
v_gene: TRBV11-3
d_gene: NA
abundance: NA
CDR3nt: TGTGCCAGCAGCCTGACAGGCATCTGGAATGAGCAGTTCTTC
CDR3aa: CASSLTGIWNEQFF

j_gene: TRBJ1-4
v_gene: TRBV19
d_gene: NA
abundance: NA
CDR3nt: TGTGCCAGCAACAGGAATGAAAAACTGTTTTTT
CDR3aa: CASNRNEKLFF

j_gene: TRBJ1-4
v_gene: TRBV6-6
d_gene: TRBD1
abundance: NA
CDR3nt: TGTGCCAGCAGCGAGGACAGGGTAGGAGAAAAACTGTTTTTT
CDR3aa: CASSEDRVGEKLFF

j_gene: TRBJ1-2
v_gene: TRBV6-5
d_gene: TRBD1
abundance: NA
CDR3nt: TGTGCCAGCAGTTACCCAGGGGGGACCTATGGCTACACCTTC
CDR3aa: CASSYPGGTYGYTF

j_gene: TRBJ1-2
v_gene: TRBV11-2
d_gene: TRBD1
abundance: NA
CDR3nt: TGTGCCAGCAGGAAGCGCCGGGACAGCCTGGACGGGGGCTACACCTTC
CDR3aa: CASRKRRDSLDGGYTF

j_gene: TRBJ1-2
v_gene: TRBV10-3
d_gene: NA
abundance: NA
CDR3nt: TGTGCCATCAGTGATGGTGGGACAACTAACTATGGCTACACCTTC
CDR3aa: CAISDGGTTNYGYTF

j_gene: TRBJ2-7
v_gene: TRBV4-1
d_gene: TRBD2
abundance: NA
CDR3nt: TGCGCCAGCAGCGTGGTTTTCAGCGGGATCGGCGAGCAGTACTTC
CDR3aa: CASSVVFSGIGEQYF

j_gene: TRBJ1-3
v_gene: TRBV11-3
d_gene: NA
abundance: NA
CDR3nt: TGTGCCAGCAGCTTTTCAGGGGCTGGAAACACCATATATTTT
CDR3aa: CASSFSGAGNTIYF

j_gene: TRBJ2-7
v_gene: TRBV5-4
d_gene: TRBD1
abundance: NA
CDR3nt: TGTGCCAGCAGCCACAGGGGAAGCTACGAGCAGTACTTC
CDR3aa: CASSHRGSYEQYF

j_gene: TRBJ1-4
v_gene: TRBV29-1
d_gene: NA
abundance: NA
CDR3nt: TGCAGCGTTGAAGGTCGGAATGAAAAACTGTTTTTT
CDR3aa: CSVEGRNEKLFF

j_gene: TRBJ1-2
v_gene: TRBV27
d_gene: NA
abundance: NA
CDR3nt: TGTGCCAGCAGAGCCCCCGCCCATCCTGGCTACACCTTC
CDR3aa: CASRAPAHPGYTF

j_gene: TRBJ1-5
v_gene: TRBV19
d_gene: NA
abundance: NA
CDR3nt: TGTGCCAGTAGTGCGACAAATCTCGGCGTAGGCAATCAGCCCCAGCATTTT
CDR3aa: CASSATNLGVGNQPQHF

j_gene: TRBJ2-2
v_gene: TRBV5-1
d_gene: NA
abundance: once
CDR3nt: TGCGCCAGCAGCTTGAGTAGCCAAACCGGGGAGCTGTTTTTT
CDR3aa: CASSLSSQTGELFF

j_gene: TRBJ2-1
v_gene: TRBV24-1
d_gene: TRBD1
abundance: NA
CDR3nt: TGTGCCACCAGTGGAGGGACAGGGGAGGATGAGCAGTTCTTC
CDR3aa: CATSGGTGEDEQFF

j_gene: TRBJ2-3
v_gene: TRBV19
d_gene: TRBD2
abundance: NA
CDR3nt: TGTGCCAGTAGTATAGGGGGAGGGGCCGGGGCAGATACGCAGTATTTT
CDR3aa: CASSIGGGAGADTQYF

j_gene: TRBJ1-4
v_gene: TRBV11-3
d_gene: NA
abundance: few
CDR3nt: TGTGCCAGCAGCTTAGCCAGGCGTAACGAAAAACTGTTTTTT
CDR3aa: CASSLARRNEKLFF

j_gene: TRBJ1-1
v_gene: TRBV5-1
d_gene: NA
abundance: NA
CDR3nt: TGCGCCAGCAGCGCCCCCTCCGGGAACACTGAAGCTTTCTTT
CDR3aa: CASSAPSGNTEAFF

j_gene: TRBJ2-2
v_gene: TRBV3-1/TRBV3-2
d_gene: TRBD2
abundance: NA
CDR3nt: TGTGCCAGCAGCCCACGGACTAGCGGTTACACCGGGGAGCTGTTTTTT
CDR3aa: CASSPRTSGYTGELFF

j_gene: TRBJ1-2
v_gene: TRBV7-3
d_gene: NA
abundance: NA
CDR3nt: TGTGCCAGCAGCCGGGGTCCAGAGAACCATGGCTACACCTTC
CDR3aa: CASSRGPENHGYTF

j_gene: TRBJ1-1
v_gene: TRBV27
d_gene: NA
abundance: once
CDR3nt: TGTGCCAGCAGTTTATCGGGGGGCACTGAAGCTTTCTTT
CDR3aa: CASSLSGGTEAFF

j_gene: TRBJ1-6
v_gene: TRBV2
d_gene: NA
abundance: NA
CDR3nt: TGTGCCAGCAAAAGGGCAGGACTAAATTCACCCCTCCACTTT
CDR3aa: CASKRAGLNSPLHF

j_gene: TRBJ2-5
v_gene: TRBV5-8
d_gene: TRBD1
abundance: NA
CDR3nt: TGTGCCAGCAGCTTGGGGGGACAGGGTTCCCCCCAAGAGACCCAGTACTTC
CDR3aa: CASSLGGQGSPQETQYF

j_gene: TRBJ2-1
v_gene: TRBV18
d_gene: NA
abundance: NA
CDR3nt: TGTGCCAGCTCACCTCAACAGTACAATGAGCAGTTCTTC
CDR3aa: CASSPQQYNEQFF

j_gene: TRBJ2-1
v_gene: TRBV9
d_gene: NA
abundance: NA
CDR3nt: TGTGCCAGCAGCGTAGATGTGGGAGCTCGCTACAATGAGCAGTTCTTC
CDR3aa: CASSVDVGARYNEQFF

j_gene: TRBJ1-2
v_gene: TRBV10-3
d_gene: NA
abundance: NA
CDR3nt: TGTGCCATCAGTGACTACAGGAGAAACTATGGCTACACCTTC
CDR3aa: CAISDYRRNYGYTF

j_gene: TRBJ2-1
v_gene: TRBV11-1
d_gene: TRBD2
abundance: NA
CDR3nt: TGTGCCAGCAGCTCGGGGGGAAAGTTAGGCAATGAGCAGTTCTTC
CDR3aa: CASSSGGKLGNEQFF

j_gene: TRBJ2-3
v_gene: TRBV24-1
d_gene: NA
abundance: NA
CDR3nt: TGTGCCACCAGTGATTTATCGGTTGGCTCGGGGGTCGCAGATACGCAGTATTTT
CDR3aa: CATSDLSVGSGVADTQYF

j_gene: TRBJ2-4
v_gene: TRBV19
d_gene: NA
abundance: NA
CDR3nt: TGTGCCAGTAGTATAGGAGCTGACATTCAGTACTTC
CDR3aa: CASSIGADIQYF

j_gene: TRBJ1-4
v_gene: TRBV23-1
d_gene: NA
abundance: NA
CDR3nt: TGCGCCAGCAGTATACAGGTGGACCTCGGAAAACTGTTTTTT
CDR3aa: CASSIQVDLGKLFF

j_gene: TRBJ1-2
v_gene: TRBV4-1
d_gene: NA
abundance: NA
CDR3nt: TGCGCCAGCAGCCAAGATCCTAACACAGGGCGATTCTTC
CDR3aa: CASSQDPNTGRFF

j_gene: TRBJ2-4
v_gene: TRBV4-1
d_gene: NA
abundance: once
CDR3nt: TGCGCCAGCAGCCAAGACCAGGGAGCCAAAAACATTCAGTACTTC
CDR3aa: CASSQDQGAKNIQYF

j_gene: TRBJ1-5
v_gene: TRBV5-6
d_gene: TRBD1
abundance: NA
CDR3nt: TGTGCCAGCAGCTTAGGGACAGATCCTAGCAATCAGCCCCAGCATTTT
CDR3aa: CASSLGTDPSNQPQHF

j_gene: TRBJ2-1
v_gene: TRBV30
d_gene: NA
abundance: NA
CDR3nt: TGTGCCTGGAGTGTTGCACTAGACGGGTCCTACAATGAGCAGTTCTTC
CDR3aa: CAWSVALDGSYNEQFF